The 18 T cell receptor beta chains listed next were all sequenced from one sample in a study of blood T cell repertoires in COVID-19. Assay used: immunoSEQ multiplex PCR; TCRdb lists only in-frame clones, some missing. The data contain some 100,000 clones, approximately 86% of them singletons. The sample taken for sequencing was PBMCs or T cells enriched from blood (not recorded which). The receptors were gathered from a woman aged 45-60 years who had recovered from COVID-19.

CDR3 DNA: TGTGCTAGTGGTTTGGTATCTGGGACTAGCGGCACAGATACGCAGTATTTT. Residues: CASGLVSGTSGTDTQYF. J is TRBJ2-3 and V is TRBV12-5, with 10 bases matching TRBD2. Germline CDR1 is LGHNT and CDR2 is FRNRAP. This CDR3 contains 17 residues. V trimming: 0 bases; J trimming: 1 base; junction bases outside the gene matches: 4.

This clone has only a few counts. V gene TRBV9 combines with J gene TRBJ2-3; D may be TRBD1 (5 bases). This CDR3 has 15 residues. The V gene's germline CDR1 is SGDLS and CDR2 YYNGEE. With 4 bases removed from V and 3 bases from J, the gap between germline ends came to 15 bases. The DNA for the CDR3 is TGTGCCAGCAGCACCCCCCGCCCAGGGACAGATACGCAGTATTTT. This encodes CASSTPRPGTDTQYF.

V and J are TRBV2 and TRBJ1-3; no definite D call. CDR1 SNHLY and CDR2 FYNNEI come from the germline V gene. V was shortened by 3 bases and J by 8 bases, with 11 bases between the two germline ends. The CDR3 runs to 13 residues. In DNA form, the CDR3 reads TGTGCCAGCAGTGACATTTTAACTGACACCATATATTTT. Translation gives CASSDILTDTIYF.

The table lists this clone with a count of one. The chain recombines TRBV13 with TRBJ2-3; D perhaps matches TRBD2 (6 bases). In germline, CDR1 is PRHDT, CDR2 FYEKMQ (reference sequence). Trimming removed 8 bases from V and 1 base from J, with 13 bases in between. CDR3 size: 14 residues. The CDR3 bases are TGTGCCAGCGCAAGGAGGGCCGGCACAGATACGCAGTATTTT. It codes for CASARRAGTDTQYF.

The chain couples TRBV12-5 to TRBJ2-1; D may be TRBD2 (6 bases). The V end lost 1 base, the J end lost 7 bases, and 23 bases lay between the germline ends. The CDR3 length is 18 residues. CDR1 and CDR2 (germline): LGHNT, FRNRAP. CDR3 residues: CASGLALPGRWSRNEQFF. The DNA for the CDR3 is TGTGCTAGTGGTTTGGCCCTCCCGGGGAGGTGGTCTCGAAATGAGCAGTTCTTC.

CDR3 DNA: TGCGCCAGCAGCCCCACAGCGGGGTACACAGATACGCAGTATTTT. The encoded protein is CASSPTAGYTDTQYF. The chain carries TRBV5-1 and TRBJ2-3, with TRBD2 matching 7 bases. CDR1 is SGHRS, CDR2 YFSETQ, per germline. Trimming took 4 bases from V and 2 from J; bases not matched to a gene: 7. The CDR3 is 15 residues long.

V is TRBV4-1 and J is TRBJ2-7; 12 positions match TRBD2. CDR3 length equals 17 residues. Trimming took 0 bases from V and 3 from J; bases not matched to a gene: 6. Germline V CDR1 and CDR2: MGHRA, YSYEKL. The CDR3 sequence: CASSQDPLAGGFYEQYF. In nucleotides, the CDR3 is TGCGCCAGCAGCCAAGACCCTCTAGCGGGAGGGTTCTACGAGCAGTACTTC.

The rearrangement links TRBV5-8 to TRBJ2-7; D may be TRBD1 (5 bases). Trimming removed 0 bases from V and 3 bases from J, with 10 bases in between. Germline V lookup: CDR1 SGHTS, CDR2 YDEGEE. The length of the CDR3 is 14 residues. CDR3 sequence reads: CASSLGGADYEQYF. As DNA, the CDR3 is TGTGCCAGCAGCTTGGGTGGGGCGGACTACGAGCAGTACTTC.

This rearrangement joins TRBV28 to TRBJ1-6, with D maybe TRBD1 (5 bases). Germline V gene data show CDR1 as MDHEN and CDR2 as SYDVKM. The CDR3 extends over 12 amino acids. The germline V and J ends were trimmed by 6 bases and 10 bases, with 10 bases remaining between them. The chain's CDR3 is CASSLQESPLHF. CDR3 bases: TGTGCCAGCAGCCTACAGGAATCACCCCTCCACTTT.

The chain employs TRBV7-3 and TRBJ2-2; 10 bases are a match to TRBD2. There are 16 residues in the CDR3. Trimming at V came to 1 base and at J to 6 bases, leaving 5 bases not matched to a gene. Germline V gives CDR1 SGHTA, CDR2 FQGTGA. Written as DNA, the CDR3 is TGTGCCAGCAGCTTAAGAGGAGCGGGAGGGCCCGGGGAGCTGTTTTTT. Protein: CASSLRGAGGPGELFF.

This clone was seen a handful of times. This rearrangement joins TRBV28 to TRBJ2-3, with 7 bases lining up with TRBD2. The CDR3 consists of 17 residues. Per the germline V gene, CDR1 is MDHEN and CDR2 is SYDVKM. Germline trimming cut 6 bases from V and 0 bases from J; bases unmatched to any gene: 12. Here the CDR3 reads CASSFPDLAVSTDTQYF. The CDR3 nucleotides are TGTGCCAGCAGCTTTCCTGATCTAGCGGTTAGCACAGATACGCAGTATTTT.

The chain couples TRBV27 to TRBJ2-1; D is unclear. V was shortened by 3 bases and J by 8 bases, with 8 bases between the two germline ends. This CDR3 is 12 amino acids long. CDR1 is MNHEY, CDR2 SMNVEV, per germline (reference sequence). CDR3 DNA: TGTGCCAGCAGTTTGTCCGGGTATGAGCAGTTCTTC. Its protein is CASSLSGYEQFF.

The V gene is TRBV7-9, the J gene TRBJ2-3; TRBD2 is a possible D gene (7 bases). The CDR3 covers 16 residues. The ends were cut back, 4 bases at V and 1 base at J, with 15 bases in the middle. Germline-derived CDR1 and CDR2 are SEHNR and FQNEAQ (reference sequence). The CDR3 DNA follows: TGTGCCAGCAGCTCCTTGGGGGGGGCGGGCACAGATACGCAGTATTTT. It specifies CASSSLGGAGTDTQYF.

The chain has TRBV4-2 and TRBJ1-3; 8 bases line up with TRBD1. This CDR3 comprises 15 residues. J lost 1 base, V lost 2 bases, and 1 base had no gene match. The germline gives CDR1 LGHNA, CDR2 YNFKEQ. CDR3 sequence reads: CASSQQGASGNTIYF. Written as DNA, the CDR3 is TGTGCCAGCAGCCAACAGGGGGCTTCTGGAAACACCATATATTTT.

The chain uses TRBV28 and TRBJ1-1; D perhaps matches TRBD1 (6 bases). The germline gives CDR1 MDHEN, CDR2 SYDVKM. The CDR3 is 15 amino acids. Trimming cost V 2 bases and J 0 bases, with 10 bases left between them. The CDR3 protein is CASSLGGALNTEAFF. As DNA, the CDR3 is TGTGCCAGCAGTTTAGGGGGGGCCTTGAACACTGAAGCTTTCTTT.

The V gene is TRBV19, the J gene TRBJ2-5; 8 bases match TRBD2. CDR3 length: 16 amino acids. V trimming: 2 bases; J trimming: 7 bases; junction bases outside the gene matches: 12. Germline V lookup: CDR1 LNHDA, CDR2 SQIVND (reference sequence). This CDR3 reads CASSIMLGGGSGTQYF. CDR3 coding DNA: TGTGCCAGTAGTATAATGTTAGGCGGGGGGTCGGGGACCCAGTACTTC. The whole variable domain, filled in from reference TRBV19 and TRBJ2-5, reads DGGITQSPKYLFRKEGQNVTLSCEQNLNHDAMYWYRQDPGQGLRLIYYSQIVNDFQKGDIAEGYSVSREKKESFPLTVTSAQKNPTAFYLCASSIMLGGGSGTQYFGPGTRLLVL.

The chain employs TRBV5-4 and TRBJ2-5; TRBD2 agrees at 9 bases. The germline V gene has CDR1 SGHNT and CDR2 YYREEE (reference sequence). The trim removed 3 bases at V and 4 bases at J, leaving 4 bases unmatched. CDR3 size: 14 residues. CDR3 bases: TGTGCCAGCAGCTCTAGCGGGGCGGGAGAGACCCAGTACTTC. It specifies CASSSSGAGETQYF.

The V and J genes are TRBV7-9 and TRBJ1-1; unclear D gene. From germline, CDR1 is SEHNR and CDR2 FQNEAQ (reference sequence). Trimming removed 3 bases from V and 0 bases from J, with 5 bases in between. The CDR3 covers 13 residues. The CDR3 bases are TGTGCCAGCAGCTTTCAGGTGAACACTGAAGCTTTCTTT. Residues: CASSFQVNTEAFF.